A single sample gave rise to the 31 T cell receptor beta chains below, sequenced in a study of graft-versus-host responses after intestinal transplantation. Antigens for these TCRs are unknown. Using immunoSEQ multiplex PCR, the repertoire was profiled, and TCRdb retains in-frame clones only, with some absent. The sample has under 85,000 clones; about nine tenths are singletons. Sample: unstimulated CD8+ T cells sorted from spleen or lymph node cells, taken before intestinal transplant. The receptor set was obtained from a human donor who received an intestinal transplant.

The chain links TRBV7-9 to TRBJ1-1; perhaps TRBD1 as D (6 bases). Germline V gene sequence: CDR1 SEHNR, CDR2 FQNEAQ (reference sequence). CDR3 length: 14 amino acids. V was trimmed by 1 base and J by 1 base, leaving 7 bases between them. The CDR3 spells CASSLGGPNTEAFF. DNA for the CDR3: TGTGCCAGCAGCTTAGGGGGGCCGAACACTGAAGCTTTCTTT.

The rearrangement links TRBV19 to TRBJ2-7; 10 positions match TRBD1. The V segment lost 5 bases and the J segment 4 bases; nucleotides outside the gene matches: 8. From germline, CDR1 is LNHDA and CDR2 SQIVND (reference sequence). CDR3 length: 15 residues. As DNA, the CDR3 is TGTGCCAGTAGTGGGAGAGGACAGGGGGGGTACGAGCAGTACTTC. Encoded protein: CASSGRGQGGYEQYF.

V gene TRBV19 combines with J gene TRBJ1-2, with 9 bases lining up with TRBD1. In germline, CDR1 is LNHDA, CDR2 SQIVND (reference sequence). The CDR3 runs to 13 residues. The V gene end was trimmed by 9 bases and the J gene end by 3 bases; junction bases not matched to a gene: 5. The CDR3 loop reads CASRDREDYGYTF. Written as DNA, the CDR3 is TGTGCCAGCCGGGACAGGGAGGACTATGGCTACACCTTC. Filled out from reference TRBV19 and TRBJ1-2, the complete variable domain reads DGGITQSPKYLFRKEGQNVTLSCEQNLNHDAMYWYRQDPGQGLRLIYYSQIVNDFQKGDIAEGYSVSREKKESFPLTVTSAQKNPTAFYLCASRDREDYGYTFGSGTRLTVV.

V and J are TRBV5-6 and TRBJ1-5, with TRBD1 identical over 8 bases. The CDR3 extends over 17 amino acids. V trimming: 0 bases; J trimming: 0 bases; junction bases outside the gene matches: 5. The germline V gene has CDR1 SGHDT and CDR2 YYEEEE. CDR3 sequence (DNA): TGTGCCAGCAGCTTGGGGCAGGGGGCCGGTAGCAATCAGCCCCAGCATTTT. Translating it yields CASSLGQGAGSNQPQHF.

The chain is built from TRBV7-9 and TRBJ2-1; 8 positions match TRBD2. V was pared by 5 bases and J by 2 bases, with 8 bases of the junction left unmatched. The CDR3 loop spans 16 amino acids. CDR1 is SEHNR, CDR2 FQNEAQ, per germline (reference sequence). CDR3: CASSPPGGAAYNEQFF. CDR3 nucleotide sequence: TGTGCCAGCAGCCCCCCGGGGGGGGCCGCCTACAATGAGCAGTTCTTC.

The V and J genes are TRBV4-2 and TRBJ2-1, with 7 positions matching TRBD2. The CDR3 totals 16 residues. Unmatched junction bases numbered 17, after V lost 7 bases and J lost 8 bases. Germline lookup yields CDR1 LGHNA and CDR2 YNFKEQ. Here the CDR3 reads CASTHGGSLQRDEQFF. DNA of the CDR3: TGTGCCAGCACCCACGGGGGGTCCCTCCAAAGGGATGAGCAGTTCTTC.

This sequence joins TRBV5-1 and TRBJ1-2, with 10 bases lining up with TRBD1. This CDR3 region has 15 residues. With V trimmed by 4 bases and J by 4 bases, 7 bases remained unmatched. CDR1 is SGHRS, CDR2 YFSETQ, per germline. This CDR3 is CASSPGTGAFYGYTF. The CDR3 region has the DNA TGCGCCAGCAGCCCCGGGACAGGGGCGTTCTATGGCTACACCTTC. Together with reference TRBV5-1 and TRBJ1-2, the CDR3 gives the full variable domain: KAGVTQTPRYLIKTRGQQVTLSCSPISGHRSVSWYQQTPGQGLQFLFEYFSETQRNKGNFPGRFSGRQFSNSRSEMNVSTLELGDSALYLCASSPGTGAFYGYTFGSGTRLTVV.

The chain carries TRBV6-4 and TRBJ2-7, with TRBD1 matching 9 bases. After removal of 5 bases from V and 7 bases from J, the junction contained 6 bases not matched to a gene. The CDR3 length is 13 residues. Germline CDR1 reads MRHNA; CDR2 reads SNTAGT. CDR3 coding DNA: TGTGCCAGCAGTCCGGGACAGGGATGGGAGCAGTACTTC. Protein sequence: CASSPGQGWEQYF.

The genes are TRBV9 and TRBJ2-3, with D maybe TRBD1 (6 bases). This CDR3 comprises 15 residues. V dropped 0 bases and J dropped 3 bases, with 11 bases sitting between them. Germline V gives CDR1 SGDLS, CDR2 YYNGEE. DNA for the CDR3: TGTGCCAGCAGCGTAGAGGGCAGGGGTACAGATACGCAGTATTTT. It specifies CASSVEGRGTDTQYF. The full variable domain, in which reference TRBV9 and TRBJ2-3 provide the parts outside the CDR3, is DSGVTQTPKHLITATGQRVTLRCSPRSGDLSVYWYQQSLDQGLQFLIQYYNGEERAKGNILERFSAQQFPDLHSELNLSSLELGDSALYFCASSVEGRGTDTQYFGPGTRLTVL.

The rearrangement joins TRBV9 to TRBJ2-3, with TRBD2 matching 11 bases. From germline, CDR1 is SGDLS and CDR2 YYNGEE. The V and J ends lost 4 bases and 4 bases, in that order; junction bases with no gene match: 2. CDR3 length: 14 amino acids. The CDR3 loop is CASSTSGGADTQYF. The CDR3 region has the DNA TGTGCCAGCAGCACTAGCGGGGGTGCAGATACGCAGTATTTT. Full variable domain (missing parts from reference TRBV9 and TRBJ2-3): DSGVTQTPKHLITATGQRVTLRCSPRSGDLSVYWYQQSLDQGLQFLIQYYNGEERAKGNILERFSAQQFPDLHSELNLSSLELGDSALYFCASSTSGGADTQYFGPGTRLTVL.

This clone was observed once. This rearrangement joins TRBV27 to TRBJ2-7; 10 bases align to TRBD1. Trimming at V came to 5 bases and at J to 13 bases, leaving 8 bases not matched to a gene. The CDR3 sequence is 12 residues long. The germline gives CDR1 MNHEY, CDR2 SMNVEV (reference sequence). This CDR3 reads CASSTPGTGVYF. DNA of the CDR3: TGTGCCAGCAGTACGCCCGGGACAGGGGTATACTTC.

This chain uses TRBV5-6 with TRBJ1-1, with D maybe TRBD1 (5 bases). Deletions cut 4 bases from V and 1 base from J, with 8 bases between. CDR3 size: 13 residues. From germline, CDR1 is SGHDT and CDR2 YYEEEE. Here the CDR3 DNA reads TGTGCCAGCAGCGACACAGGGAACACTGAAGCTTTCTTT. It specifies CASSDTGNTEAFF.

V gene TRBV11-2 combines with J gene TRBJ1-6; 7 bases align to TRBD1. CDR1 is SGHAT, CDR2 FQNNGV, per germline. There are 15 residues in the CDR3. The V and J ends lost 1 base and 9 bases, in that order; junction bases with no gene match: 6. Written as DNA, the CDR3 is TGTGCCAGCAGCTTAGGGGGGCCAGGGGGTTCACCCCTCCACTTT. It encodes CASSLGGPGGSPLHF.

The J gene is TRBJ2-5, the V gene TRBV28, with 15 bases matching TRBD2. This CDR3 contains 18 residues. CDR1 and CDR2 from the germline V gene are MDHEN and SYDVKM. Germline trimming cut 5 bases from V and 5 bases from J; bases unmatched to any gene: 12. CDR3 in amino acids: CASSPWTSGGGFLETQYF. The CDR3 DNA is TGTGCCAGCAGTCCCTGGACTAGCGGGGGGGGTTTTCTCGAGACCCAGTACTTC.

CDR3 loop: CASSPRGTYEQYF. The CDR3 DNA reads as TGTGCCAGCAGCCCGCGGGGAACCTACGAGCAGTACTTC. The J gene is TRBJ2-5, the V gene TRBV13; a possible D gene is TRBD2 (6 bases). The end of the DNA is better explained by TRBJ2-7, so the J call may be wrong. In germline, CDR1 is PRHDT, CDR2 FYEKMQ (reference sequence). CDR3 length equals 13 residues.

This chain joins TRBV27 and TRBJ2-7, with D tentatively TRBD1 (5 bases). The germline V gene encodes CDR1 MNHEY and CDR2 SMNVEV (reference sequence). Trimming cost V 3 bases and J 5 bases, with 11 bases left between them. CDR3 length: 13 residues. The CDR3 coding sequence is TGTGCCAGCAGTTTGTTGGGGCGTAACGAGCAGTACTTC. It yields the protein CASSLLGRNEQYF.

The V call is TRBV11-2, the J call TRBJ2-1; 7 bases map to TRBD1. Losses at the gene ends were 5 bases for V and 3 bases for J; bases not matched to a gene: 13. CDR1 is SGHAT and CDR2 is FQNNGV in the germline V gene. The CDR3 has 17 residues. The CDR3 nucleotides are TGTGCCAGCAGCCCAGGGGGATGGTACCGGGTCTACAATGAGCAGTTCTTC. It specifies CASSPGGWYRVYNEQFF.

The chain carries TRBV4-1 and TRBJ1-2; D perhaps matches TRBD1 (6 bases). The V end lost 4 bases, the J end lost 0 bases, and 12 bases lay between the germline ends. Germline CDR1 and CDR2: MGHRA and YSYEKL. The CDR3 is 15 amino acids. The CDR3 nucleotides are TGCGCCAGCAGCCCCCGGGACACTTCTAACTATGGCTACACCTTC. Its translation: CASSPRDTSNYGYTF.

The chain recombines TRBV11-2 with TRBJ1-1; tentative D call: TRBD1 (6 bases). Per the germline V gene, CDR1 is SGHAT and CDR2 is FQNNGV. Trimming removed 3 bases at V and 1 base at J, with 15 bases between. The length of the CDR3 is 16 residues. CDR3 coding DNA: TGTGCCAGCAGCTTGGGGTGGGGGGGGCGGAACACTGAAGCTTTCTTT. This sequence encodes CASSLGWGGRNTEAFF.

The chain links TRBV10-1 to TRBJ2-7, with 7 bases that match TRBD1. This CDR3 region has 13 residues. V lost 4 bases to trimming and J lost 4 bases; unmatched junction nucleotides: 4. CDR1 WNHNN and CDR2 SYGVQD come from the germline V gene (reference sequence). CDR3 sequence: CASSAGQLYEQYF. DNA of the CDR3: TGCGCCAGCAGTGCGGGACAGCTATACGAGCAGTACTTC.

Turning to this clone: Other DNA sequences in this sample translate to the same CDR3. The chain joins TRBV9 to TRBJ1-1; D remains unclear. CDR3 length equals 13 residues. Between the trimmed V and J ends, which lost 0 bases and 5 bases, there was a span of 8 bases. CDR1 and CDR2 (germline): SGDLS, YYNGEE. The CDR3 coding sequence is TGTGCCAGCAGCGTAGGAGCGCTGACTGAAGCTTTCTTT. It specifies CASSVGALTEAFF.

V gene TRBV15 combines with J gene TRBJ1-6; TRBD1 matches 7 bases. Germline assignment: CDR1 LNHNV and CDR2 YYDKDF (reference sequence). Trimming at V came to 3 bases and at J to 4 bases, leaving 9 bases not matched to a gene. This CDR3 spans 17 amino acids. CDR3 nucleotides: TGTGCCACCAGCAGGCAACAGGGGTCCCCTTATAATTCACCCCTCCACTTT. It specifies CATSRQQGSPYNSPLHF.

V gene TRBV10-1 combines with J gene TRBJ2-5; tentatively, D is TRBD2 (5 bases). The CDR3 has 13 amino acids. The germline CDR1 and CDR2 sequences are WNHNN and SYGVQD (reference sequence). V lost 3 bases, J lost 5 bases, and 10 bases lay in between. The CDR3 region is CASSESGSETQYF. The CDR3, as DNA: TGCGCCAGCAGTGAATCGGGGTCGGAGACCCAGTACTTC.

The gene calls are TRBV5-1 and TRBJ1-2; possible D gene TRBD1, 6 bases. In germline, CDR1 is SGHRS, CDR2 YFSETQ. Trimming removed 2 bases at V and 2 bases at J, with 7 bases between. There are 13 residues in the CDR3. The CDR3 protein is CASSFDRNYGYTF. CDR3 DNA: TGCGCCAGCAGCTTTGACAGGAACTATGGCTACACCTTC.

This clone was counted once. The J gene is TRBJ2-3, the V gene TRBV13; D gene ambiguous. The CDR3 spans 15 residues. Germline values: CDR1 PRHDT, CDR2 FYEKMQ (reference sequence). Trimming pared 0 bases from V and 2 bases from J, leaving 9 bases between. CDR3 amino acids: CASSLGPVLTDTQYF. CDR3 DNA: TGTGCCAGCAGCTTAGGCCCGGTCCTCACAGATACGCAGTATTTT. Looking up the rest from reference TRBV13 and TRBJ2-3 gives the full variable domain: AAGVIQSPRHLIKEKRETATLKCYPIPRHDTVYWYQQGPGQDPQFLISFYEKMQSDKGSIPDRFSAQQFSDYHSELNMSSLELGDSALYFCASSLGPVLTDTQYFGPGTRLTVL.

The chain employs TRBV2 and TRBJ2-7, with 7 bases fitting TRBD1. The V segment lost 10 bases and the J segment 0 bases; nucleotides outside the gene matches: 9. The CDR3 is made up of 14 amino acids. Germline V gene sequence: CDR1 SNHLY, CDR2 FYNNEI. The CDR3 sequence: CATTGQPDSYEQYF. The CDR3 DNA sequence: TGTGCCACCACGGGACAGCCAGACTCCTACGAGCAGTACTTC.

This clone was detected only once. This chain connects TRBV6-1 to TRBJ1-1; D gene unclear. The CDR3 is made up of 12 amino acids. V gave up 1 base and J gave up 7 bases, with 7 bases separating them. Germline CDR1 MNHNS, CDR2 SASEGT. CDR3 amino acids: CASSEGSGEAFF. The CDR3 DNA is TGTGCCAGCAGTGAAGGTTCGGGTGAAGCTTTCTTT.

This chain links TRBV13 with TRBJ1-1, with a possible D match to TRBD1 (5 bases). Germline assignment: CDR1 PRHDT and CDR2 FYEKMQ (reference sequence). V lost 0 bases and J 6 bases, leaving 5 bases between the germline ends. This CDR3 contains 12 residues. The chain's CDR3 is CASSLGTAEAFF. DNA of the CDR3: TGTGCCAGCAGCTTAGGGACAGCTGAAGCTTTCTTT.

The chain is built from TRBV9 and TRBJ1-2; D unresolved. The CDR3 spans 13 residues. V was cut by 3 bases and J by 0 bases, with 6 bases left in between. Germline loops: CDR1 SGDLS, CDR2 YYNGEE. The CDR3 is CASSAQANYGYTF. The CDR3 coding sequence is TGTGCCAGCAGCGCACAAGCTAACTATGGCTACACCTTC.

J is TRBJ1-1 and V is TRBV14; TRBD1 matches 11 bases. The CDR3 consists of 15 residues. Germline V lookup: CDR1 SGHDN, CDR2 FVKESK. The V gene end was trimmed by 1 base and the J gene end by 8 bases; junction bases not matched to a gene: 6. Here the CDR3 DNA reads TGTGCCAGCAGCCAAGTGGGGACAGGGGGTTCGGAAGCTTTCTTT. Translating it yields CASSQVGTGGSEAFF.

As for this clone: The junction and the germline gene differ at one end; a read error may be behind it. This chain joins TRBV7-7 and TRBJ1-1; no firm D call. Germline V gene sequence: CDR1 SSHAT, CDR2 FNYEAQ (reference sequence). This CDR3 spans 13 amino acids. In DNA form, the CDR3 reads TGTGCTAGCAGCTTAGCCTGGAACACTGAAGCTTTCTTT. It specifies CASSLAWNTEAFF.